The TCR beta chain described here comes from a study of T cells in Graves' hyperthyroidism and ophthalmopathy. Findings and caveats of the study: Ophthalmopathy, as predicted by the model, came a median 6.5 months after the prediction. Most clonotypes expanded in the thyroid (above 0.001) were also present in blood.

An absence of ophthalmopathy progression within 18 months meant stable Graves' hyperthyroidism. The PBMCs studied were ones that came from about 9.9 ml fresh peripheral blood. Amplification yielded TCR beta CDR3 regions, with RNA transcripts as the source. Researchers ran a first-round RT-PCR on the TCR CDR3 using the HTBI primer set. TCRdb reprocessed the multiplex PCR reads via MiXCR and lists one record per CDR3 protein. This sample has approximately 640,000 distinct CDR3 sequences, with roughly 17% found just once. This clonotype was recorded at least ten times. Its cognate antigen is unknown. Input material: blood. This receptor was identified in a man aged 45-60 years with Graves' hyperthyroidism.

CDR3 sequence: CASGEGQMNTEAFF. In DNA form, the CDR3 reads TGTGCCAGCGGGGAGGGACAGATGAACACTGAAGCTTTCTTT. The chain couples TRBV6-1 to TRBJ1-1; 7 positions agree with TRBD1. The V gene's germline CDR1 is MNHNS and CDR2 SASEGT. The CDR3 totals 14 residues. J gave up 0 bases and V 8 bases, and 6 bases lay outside the gene matches.